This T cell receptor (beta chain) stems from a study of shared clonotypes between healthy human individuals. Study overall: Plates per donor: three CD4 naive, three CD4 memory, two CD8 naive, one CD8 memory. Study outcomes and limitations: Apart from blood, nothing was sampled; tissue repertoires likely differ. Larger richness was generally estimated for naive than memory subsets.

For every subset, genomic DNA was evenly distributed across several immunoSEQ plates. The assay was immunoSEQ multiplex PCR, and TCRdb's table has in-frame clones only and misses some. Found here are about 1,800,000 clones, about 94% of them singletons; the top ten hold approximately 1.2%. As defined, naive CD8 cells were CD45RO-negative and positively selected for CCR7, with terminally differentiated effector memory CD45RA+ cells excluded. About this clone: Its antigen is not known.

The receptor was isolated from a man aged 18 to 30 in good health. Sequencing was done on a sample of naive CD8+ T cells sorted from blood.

The CDR3 sequence: CASSHSPGGELFF. The CDR3 DNA reads TGCGCCAGCAGCCACTCGCCGGGTGGGGAGCTGTTTTTT. V gene TRBV4-3 combines with J gene TRBJ2-2; D not certain. CDR1 is LGHNA, CDR2 YSLEER, per germline. The length of the CDR3 is 13 residues. Trimming pared 3 bases from V and 8 bases from J, leaving 10 bases between.